The next 13 T cell receptor beta chains were all read from a single sample in a study of cytomegalovirus exposure and HLA in healthy donors. The PCR contained 60 Vbeta and 13 Jbeta primers. This table comes from immunoSEQ multiplex PCR, and its TCRdb copy is limited to in-frame clones, with some not included. Among 140,000 to 150,000 clones listed, about three quarters were seen once. Source material: PBMCs. These receptors came from a man between 35 and 55 years old in good health and CMV-seropositive.

This clone was observed a handful of times. This chain uses TRBV10-2 with TRBJ1-3; D call uncertain. CDR1 and CDR2 (germline): WSHSY, SAAADI. This CDR3 is 13 amino acids long. V dropped 10 bases and J dropped 0 bases, with 10 bases sitting between them. The CDR3 region has the DNA TGCGCCACGTCCGTTAGCTCTGGAAACACCATATATTTT. Its translation is CATSVSSGNTIYF.

This rearrangement joins TRBV6-4 to TRBJ2-3, with 7 bases fitting TRBD1. Looked up from germline, CDR1 is MRHNA and CDR2 is SNTAGT. The CDR3 has 14 residues. The junction had 5 bases not matched to a gene; V was cut back by 7 bases and J by 1 base. The chain's CDR3 is CASMRGPGTDTQYF. The DNA for the CDR3 is TGTGCCAGCATGAGGGGGCCTGGCACAGATACGCAGTATTTT.

This rearrangement joins TRBV4-2 to TRBJ2-6; tentatively, D is TRBD2 (6 bases). CDR3 size: 19 residues. Trimming cost V 4 bases and J 0 bases, with 19 bases left between them. The germline CDR1 and CDR2 sequences are LGHNA and YNFKEQ. CDR3 amino acids: CASSRGRERVYSGANVLTF. The CDR3 nucleotides read TGTGCCAGCAGCCGAGGCCGGGAGCGCGTCTACTCTGGGGCCAACGTCCTGACTTTC.

CDR3 in DNA: TGTGCCAGCAGCTATGACTCGTCGTACGAGCAGTACTTC. Residues: CASSYDSSYEQYF. The chain couples TRBV7-8 to TRBJ2-7; D ambiguous. Germline CDR1 is SGHVS and CDR2 is FQNEAQ. This CDR3 spans 13 amino acids. The germline V and J ends were trimmed by 4 bases and 4 bases, with 11 bases remaining between them. The variable domain in full, completed from reference TRBV7-8 and TRBJ2-7, reads GAGVSQSPRYKVAKRGQDVALRCDPISGHVSLFWYQQALGQGPEFLTYFQNEAQLDKSGLPSDRFFAERPEGSVSTLKIQRTQQEDSAVYLCASSYDSSYEQYFGPGTRLTVT.

This clone was picked up a small number of times. The CDR3 DNA sequence: TGCGCCAGCAGCCCCAGGGGGGGCAATCAGCCCCAGCATTTT. This sequence encodes CASSPRGGNQPQHF. This sequence joins TRBV5-1 and TRBJ1-5; 7 bases align to TRBD1. CDR3 size: 14 residues. Germline V gene data show CDR1 as SGHRS and CDR2 as YFSETQ. Trimming at V came to 4 bases and at J to 2 bases, leaving 3 bases not matched to a gene.

The V call is TRBV30, the J call TRBJ1-6, with a tentative D call TRBD1 (5 bases). The CDR3 runs 12 residues. V dropped 2 bases and J dropped 15 bases, with 14 bases sitting between them. The germline V gene has CDR1 GTSNPN and CDR2 SVGIG (reference sequence). In DNA form, the CDR3 reads TGTGCCTGGAGTCATGGGGGGTCATTCCTCCACTTT. Translating gives CAWSHGGSFLHF.

The J gene is TRBJ1-5, the V gene TRBV5-1; unclear D gene. This CDR3 has 13 residues. V lost 5 bases to trimming and J lost 5 bases, with 11 bases between them. Per germline, CDR1 SGHRS and CDR2 YFSETQ. CDR3 region: CASRAALDQPQHF. The CDR3 nucleotides are TGCGCCAGCAGGGCCGCATTGGATCAGCCCCAGCATTTT.

The chain links TRBV2 to TRBJ2-3, with D tentatively TRBD2 (5 bases). Trimming pared 1 base from V and 2 bases from J, leaving 10 bases between. There are 15 residues in the CDR3. CDR1 SNHLY and CDR2 FYNNEI come from the germline V gene. The CDR3, as DNA: TGTGCCAGCAGTGAAGGCCGAGCGGCCACAGATACGCAGTATTTT. It yields the protein CASSEGRAATDTQYF. The variable domain in full, with the rest retrieved from reference TRBV2 and TRBJ2-3, is EPEVTQTPSHQVTQMGQEVILRCVPISNHLYFYWYRQILGQKVEFLVSFYNNEISEKSEIFDDQFSVERPDGSNFTLKIRSTKLEDSAMYFCASSEGRAATDTQYFGPGTRLTVL.

The chain joins TRBV7-2 to TRBJ2-1; no firm D call. The CDR3 covers 17 residues. Trimming removed 1 base from V and 4 bases from J, with 17 bases in between. The germline CDR1 and CDR2 sequences are SGHTA and FQGNSA. Here the CDR3 reads CASSLVPGAIGYNEQFF. The CDR3 DNA reads TGTGCCAGCAGCTTAGTGCCCGGTGCGATCGGGTACAATGAGCAGTTCTTC.

This clone was counted only a few times. The chain joins TRBV5-4 to TRBJ1-2; D might be TRBD1 (5 bases). With 5 bases removed from V and 6 bases from J, the gap between germline ends came to 20 bases. The CDR3 extends over 15 amino acids. From germline, CDR1 is SGHNT and CDR2 YYREEE (reference sequence). CDR3 in amino acids: CASRMEFRGVHGYTF. The DNA of the CDR3 is TGTGCCAGCAGAATGGAGTTTAGGGGTGTGCATGGCTACACCTTC.

The chain is built from TRBV15 and TRBJ2-7; 12 positions match TRBD2. The CDR3 contains 14 residues. Trimming took 8 bases from V and 6 from J; bases not matched to a gene: 8. Per germline, CDR1 LNHNV and CDR2 YYDKDF (reference sequence). CDR3 sequence reads: CATARLAGEGEQYF. In DNA, the CDR3 is TGTGCCACCGCCCGACTAGCGGGAGAAGGCGAGCAGTACTTC.

The chain employs TRBV2 and TRBJ2-1; D not resolved. The CDR3 runs 15 residues. Deletions cut 6 bases from V and 6 bases from J, with 18 bases between. Germline lookup yields CDR1 SNHLY and CDR2 FYNNEI. The CDR3: CASSRWMELGNEQFF. DNA of the CDR3: TGTGCCAGCAGCCGGTGGATGGAGCTGGGCAATGAGCAGTTCTTC.

A few counts support this clone. This chain connects TRBV6-1 to TRBJ2-7; 8 bases are a match to TRBD2. CDR1 is MNHNS and CDR2 is SASEGT in the germline V gene. V lost 4 bases, J lost 4 bases, and 6 bases stayed unmatched. The CDR3 runs to 14 residues. The CDR3 reads CASSGGLDLYEQYF. CDR3 in DNA: TGTGCCAGCAGTGGGGGACTAGATTTGTACGAGCAGTACTTC.